This T cell receptor (beta chain) was observed in a study of cytomegalovirus exposure and HLA in healthy donors. Findings of the study overall: An analysis that was carried out later associated 16,000 or so TCR beta sequences with HLA alleles at 0.05 false discovery rate. Sequencing likely generated an artifact that appeared as a cluster of highly shared sequence variants. About 87% or about 30% of the time was how often most TCR beta V segments were productive, according to an earlier analysis.

This clone was seen more than once but under ten times. Antigen specificity is unknown. PCR amplification relied on 60 Vbeta primers (plus 13 Jbeta primers). Sequencing was performed with immunoSEQ multiplex PCR; in TCRdb, only in-frame clones are kept and a portion is missing. The data contain about 110,000 clones, 65% to 80% of them singletons. The CDR3 runs 16 residues. The germline CDR1 and CDR2 sequences are SGHRS and YFSETQ. V lost 3 bases and J 3 bases, leaving 19 bases between the germline ends. The TCR sequence derives from a human donor in good health. Material for sequencing was PBMCs. The V and J genes are TRBV5-1 and TRBJ2-7; a weak D match, TRBD1 (6 bases). The CDR3: CASSSQGPYAGYEQYF. For the CDR3, the DNA is TGCGCCAGCAGCTCCCAGGGGCCTTACGCTGGCTACGAGCAGTACTTC.